The next 18 T cell receptor beta chains were all read from a single sample in a study of blood T cell repertoires in COVID-19 (dated by TCRdb to about 2020). Receptor libraries were prepared by the immunoSEQ multiplex PCR assay. TCRdb carries this immuneACCESS record with in-frame sequences only. Its versions omit some clonotypes, under half of them owing to an unresolved V gene in the studies checked, with the rest unexplained. This sample holds some 88,000 clones; roughly 87% were observed only once. The ten top clones hold 3.8% of the sample. Sequencing used peripheral blood. These receptors were collected from a man between 60 and 75 years old with acute or convalescent COVID-19.

The gene calls are TRBV18 and TRBJ1-6; 9 positions match TRBD1. The V gene's germline CDR1 is KGHSH and CDR2 LQKENI. The CDR3 has 17 amino acids. V shed 1 base, J shed 7 bases, and the junction held 8 bases outside the gene matches. The CDR3 nucleotides read TGTGCCAGCTCACCACGAAGTACAGGGGGCATCAATTCACCCCTCCACTTT. Translation gives CASSPRSTGGINSPLHF.

The chain has TRBV18 and TRBJ2-5, with TRBD1 as a possible D gene (5 bases). Germline loops: CDR1 KGHSH, CDR2 LQKENI. V dropped 4 bases and J dropped 2 bases, with 14 bases sitting between them. The CDR3 loop spans 15 amino acids. Here the CDR3 reads CASSLPQGRQETQYF. The CDR3 bases are TGTGCCAGCTCACTCCCCCAGGGTAGGCAAGAGACCCAGTACTTC.

This clone turned up a few times. The V and J genes are TRBV5-1 and TRBJ2-7, with D possibly TRBD2 on 6 matching bases. The CDR3 extends over 15 amino acids. Germline CDR1 reads SGHRS; CDR2 reads YFSETQ. Between the trimmed V and J ends, which lost 0 bases and 6 bases, there was a span of 16 bases. Written as DNA, the CDR3 is TGCGCCAGCAGCTTGGGACCCTCGGAGGGCCGCGAGCAGTACTTC. This codes for CASSLGPSEGREQYF.

The chain is built from TRBV18 and TRBJ2-2; 9 bases align to TRBD1. V lost 6 bases, J lost 1 base, and 6 bases stayed unmatched. The length of the CDR3 is 16 residues. CDR1 and CDR2 (germline): KGHSH, LQKENI. CDR3 region: CASSPRQGGNTGELFF. The CDR3 coding sequence is TGTGCCAGCTCCCCGAGACAGGGGGGGAACACCGGGGAGCTGTTTTTT.

The rearrangement joins TRBV14 to TRBJ2-7; D is possibly TRBD2 (6 bases). The CDR3 contains 13 residues. CDR1 SGHDN and CDR2 FVKESK come from the germline V gene. The ends were cut back, 4 bases at V and 12 bases at J, with 19 bases in the middle. The CDR3 region has the DNA TGTGCCAGCAGCCTAGCCCTCGCTAGCGCTTCGTACTTC. This codes for CASSLALASASYF. The full variable domain, rest sourced from reference TRBV14 and TRBJ2-7, is EAGVTQFPSHSVIEKGQTVTLRCDPISGHDNLYWYRRVMGKEIKFLLHFVKESKQDESGMPNNRFLAERTGGTYSTLKVQPAELEDSGVYFCASSLALASASYFGPGTRLTVT.

V is TRBV11-2 and J is TRBJ1-2; TRBD1 might be the D (6 bases). V was shortened by 5 bases and J by 0 bases, with 25 bases between the two germline ends. The CDR3 is made up of 19 amino acids. CDR1 is SGHAT, CDR2 FQNNGV, per germline. CDR3 nucleotide sequence: TGTGCCAGCAGCCCTGGTCAACTCCTAACAGGGTCAGCTAACTATGGCTACACCTTC. It encodes CASSPGQLLTGSANYGYTF.

The CDR3 here is CASSFRPGESYNEQFF. The CDR3 bases are TGCGCCAGCAGCTTTAGACCAGGGGAAAGCTACAATGAGCAGTTCTTC. The rearrangement joins TRBV4-1 to TRBJ2-1; D may be TRBD1 (6 bases). The CDR3 sequence is 16 residues long. Germline V gives CDR1 MGHRA, CDR2 YSYEKL. Trimming pared 5 bases from V and 3 bases from J, leaving 17 bases between.

This clone was detected only once. The CDR3 reads CASSYGAGVGNQPQHF. The CDR3 DNA is TGTGCCAGCAGTTACGGGGCAGGGGTGGGCAATCAGCCCCAGCATTTT. This chain connects TRBV6-2 or TRBV6-3 to TRBJ1-5; a weak D match, TRBD1 (6 bases). The CDR3 length is 16 residues. V dropped 2 bases and J dropped 2 bases, with 13 bases sitting between them. Germline V gives CDR1 MNHEY, CDR2 SVGEGT.

V is TRBV30 and J is TRBJ2-4; 10 bases line up with TRBD1. The CDR3 is 12 residues long. V dropped 1 base and J dropped 15; count of bases not matched to a gene: 6. CDR1 and CDR2 (germline): GTSNPN, SVGIG (reference sequence). The CDR3 DNA sequence: TGTGCCTGGAGTGGGGACAGGGGACAAGGGTACTTC. Translated: CAWSGDRGQGYF.

This clone came up once. DNA of the CDR3: TGTGCCAGCAGGCCCGGAGTAGCGGCACGGTACAATGAGCAGTTCTTC. Protein: CASRPGVAARYNEQFF. The rearrangement links TRBV14 to TRBJ2-1; a possible D gene is TRBD2 (6 bases). CDR1 and CDR2 (germline): SGHDN, FVKESK. Trimming removed 6 bases from V and 4 bases from J, with 19 bases in between. This CDR3 contains 16 residues.

The V gene is TRBV7-2, the J gene TRBJ2-2; D remains ambiguous. Germline V gives CDR1 SGHTA, CDR2 FQGNSA. The CDR3 has 13 amino acids. V lost 2 bases and J lost 7, with 8 bases in between. CDR3 region: CASSLKHGGELFF. CDR3 in DNA: TGTGCCAGCAGCTTAAAGCATGGCGGGGAGCTGTTTTTT.

This chain joins TRBV30 and TRBJ2-4; perhaps TRBD1 as D (6 bases). CDR1 and CDR2 from the germline V gene are GTSNPN and SVGIG (reference sequence). The CDR3 covers 16 residues. V lost 0 bases and J lost 0, with 12 bases in between. As DNA, the CDR3 is TGTGCCTGGAGTGTACGCGGCAGGGGAGCCAAAAACATTCAGTACTTC. Translation gives CAWSVRGRGAKNIQYF.

The V and J genes are TRBV30 and TRBJ2-3; no clear D gene. V lost 2 bases to trimming and J lost 5 bases, with 5 bases between them. The germline gives CDR1 GTSNPN, CDR2 SVGIG (reference sequence). CDR3 length: 11 residues. CDR3 region: CAWSWRDTQYF. CDR3 DNA sequence: TGTGCCTGGAGTTGGAGAGATACGCAGTATTTT.

The V and J genes are TRBV9 and TRBJ2-5, with D possibly being TRBD1 (6 bases). The ends were cut back, 3 bases at V and 2 bases at J, with 8 bases in the middle. CDR3 length: 13 residues. The germline V gene encodes CDR1 SGDLS and CDR2 YYNGEE. CDR3 amino acids: CASSGGHQETQYF. For the CDR3, the DNA is TGTGCCAGCAGCGGGGGGCATCAAGAGACCCAGTACTTC. Full variable domain (missing parts from reference TRBV9 and TRBJ2-5): DSGVTQTPKHLITATGQRVTLRCSPRSGDLSVYWYQQSLDQGLQFLIQYYNGEERAKGNILERFSAQQFPDLHSELNLSSLELGDSALYFCASSGGHQETQYFGPGTRLLVL.

The chain joins TRBV6-1 to TRBJ1-2; D possibly corresponds to TRBD1 (6 bases). In germline, CDR1 is MNHNS, CDR2 SASEGT. The germline V and J ends were trimmed by 0 bases and 4 bases, with 24 bases remaining between them. The CDR3 runs 19 residues. CDR3 protein: CASSEAGRGVSSGPYGYTF. CDR3 DNA: TGTGCCAGCAGTGAAGCCGGCAGGGGAGTTTCATCGGGGCCCTATGGCTACACCTTC.

The genes are TRBV6-5 and TRBJ1-2; 11 positions match TRBD1. Germline V gene lookup returns CDR1 MNHEY and CDR2 SVGAGI. V lost 6 bases, J lost 7 bases, and 7 bases stayed unmatched. This CDR3 region has 14 residues. The CDR3, as DNA: TGTGCCAGCAGAACGGACAGGGGGCGCGGTGGCTACACCTTC. Its translation: CASRTDRGRGGYTF.

CDR3 residues: CASSSGVWDEQFF. The DNA of the CDR3 is TGTGCCAGCAGTAGCGGGGTCTGGGATGAGCAGTTCTTC. V usage is TRBV12-3 or TRBV12-4 and J usage is TRBJ2-1; TRBD2 agrees at 7 bases. Unmatched junction bases numbered 6, after V lost 5 bases and J lost 8 bases. The CDR3 length is 13 residues.

The genes are TRBV28 and TRBJ1-2; D gene uncertain. Germline assignment: CDR1 MDHEN and CDR2 SYDVKM. The CDR3 is made up of 14 amino acids. Trimming took off 6 bases at V and 4 bases at J, with 15 bases between the two ends. Written as DNA, the CDR3 is TGTGCCAGCAGCCCCCCGTCCCAGGCCTATGGCTACACCTTC. This sequence encodes CASSPPSQAYGYTF.